This TCR beta chain was documented in a study of T cell responses to AZD1222 COVID-19 vaccine. The study, taken as a whole, reports: Following two doses of AZD1222, Spike-specific TCR breadth and depth rose. Clonal diversity was possibly underestimated; the donors were predominantly white British and more often female. Samples come after the peak T cell response, not at day 14.

The table came from immunoSEQ multiplex PCR; TCRdb's copy has only in-frame clones and leaves some out. This sample has about 110,000 clones; around 90% occur once, and the top ten carry more than 9%. Trimming at V came to 2 bases and at J to 10 bases, leaving 7 bases not matched to a gene. The CDR3 consists of 16 residues. The germline V gene encodes CDR1 SGHTA and CDR2 FQGTGA. This clone was picked up one time. The antigen is undetermined. This receptor was obtained from an adult in good health. V and J are TRBV7-3 and TRBJ2-1; TRBD2 aligns across 14 bases. The sample here was peripheral blood, taken on day 0 of AZD1222 vaccination. The CDR3 loop reads CASSLFGTSGRLEQFF. In DNA, the CDR3 is TGTGCCAGCAGCTTATTCGGGACTAGCGGGAGATTGGAGCAGTTCTTC. The variable domain in full, completed from reference TRBV7-3 and TRBJ2-1, reads GAGVSQTPSNKVTEKGKYVELRCDPISGHTALYWYRQSLGQGPEFLIYFQGTGAADDSGLPNDRFFAVRPEGSVSTLKIQRTERGDSAVYLCASSLFGTSGRLEQFFGPGTRLTVL.